This TCR beta chain was recorded in a study of blood T cell repertoires in COVID-19. Overall study: Donors in the United States, Italy and Spain gave samples during acute or convalescent COVID-19. In each case, the material was cDNA or gDNA derived from T cells, B-cell-depleted T cells, or PBMCs.

The CDR3 contains 16 residues. V lost 4 bases to trimming and J lost 0 bases, with 14 bases between them. Germline assignment: CDR1 SGDLS and CDR2 YYNGEE. Per the study methods: Amplification of reference gene primers was used by the study to estimate nucleated cell counts. The method was immunoSEQ multiplex PCR; TCRdb's version includes in-frame clones alone and lacks a portion of them. The DNA gave D and trimming, while V, J and clone size come from that table. The data contain about 230,000 clones, 75% to 85% of them seen just once; the ten biggest clones take up 2% to 2.5%. The sequence derives from a man aged 35 to 55 who had recovered from COVID-19. The chain recombines TRBV9 with TRBJ1-3; D might be TRBD1 (6 bases). The material sequenced was peripheral blood. The DNA of the CDR3 is TGTGCCAGCAGCCCTGGGGGCCGTCCCTCTGGAAACACCATATATTTT. Its protein is CASSPGGRPSGNTIYF.